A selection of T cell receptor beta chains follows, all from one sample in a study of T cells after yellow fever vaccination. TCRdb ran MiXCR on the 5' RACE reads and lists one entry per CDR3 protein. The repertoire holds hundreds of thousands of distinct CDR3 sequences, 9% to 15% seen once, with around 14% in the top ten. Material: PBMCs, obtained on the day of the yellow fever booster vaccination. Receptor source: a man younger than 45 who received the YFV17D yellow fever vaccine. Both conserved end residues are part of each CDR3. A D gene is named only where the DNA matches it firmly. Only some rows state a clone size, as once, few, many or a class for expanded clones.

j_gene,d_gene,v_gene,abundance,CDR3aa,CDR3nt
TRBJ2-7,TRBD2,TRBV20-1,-,CSAALAGGLYEQYF,TGCAGTGCCGCACTAGCGGGAGGGCTCTACGAGCAGTACTTC
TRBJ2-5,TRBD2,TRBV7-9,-,CASSPQWASGGGETQYF,TGTGCCAGCAGCCCTCAGTGGGCTAGCGGCGGAGGAGAGACCCAGTACTTC
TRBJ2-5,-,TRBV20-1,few,CSARDAREAIETQYF,TGCAGTGCTAGAGATGCCCGGGAAGCGATCGAGACCCAGTACTTC
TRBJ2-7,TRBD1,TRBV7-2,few,CASTLQGRPYEQYF,TGTGCCAGCACCCTACAGGGGCGTCCCTACGAGCAGTACTTC
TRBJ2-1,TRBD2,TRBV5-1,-,CASSTQLAGTYNEQFF,TGCGCCAGCAGCACCCAACTAGCGGGTACCTACAATGAGCAGTTCTTC
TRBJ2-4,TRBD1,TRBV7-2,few,CASSPLTGSRDIQYF,TGTGCCAGCAGCCCATTGACAGGGTCCAGGGACATTCAGTACTTC
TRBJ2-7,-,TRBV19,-,CASSPRGFYEQYF,TGTGCCAGTAGTCCCAGGGGATTCTACGAGCAGTACTTC
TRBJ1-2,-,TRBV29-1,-,CSADTFFGYTF,TGCAGCGCCGACACGTTTTTTGGCTACACCTTC
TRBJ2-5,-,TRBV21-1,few,CASIATGEEETQYF,TGTGCCAGCATCGCGACAGGGGAGGAGGAGACCCAGTACTTC
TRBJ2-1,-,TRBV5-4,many,CASSQDYYNEQFF,TGTGCCAGCAGCCAGGACTATTACAATGAGCAGTTCTTC
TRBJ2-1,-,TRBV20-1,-,CSARFPQMNEQFF,TGCAGTGCTAGATTCCCCCAGATGAATGAGCAGTTCTTC
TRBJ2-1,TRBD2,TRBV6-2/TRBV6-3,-,CALRLAGQNYNEQFF,TGTGCCCTTAGACTAGCGGGACAAAATTACAATGAGCAGTTCTTC
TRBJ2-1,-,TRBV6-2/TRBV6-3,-,CASLPGLPSEQFF,TGTGCCAGCCTTCCGGGACTCCCCAGTGAGCAGTTCTTC
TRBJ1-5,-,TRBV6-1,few,CASKEYSNQPQHF,TGTGCCAGCAAGGAGTATAGCAATCAGCCCCAGCATTTT
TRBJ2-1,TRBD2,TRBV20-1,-,CSATSRSGSSYNEQFF,TGCAGTGCTACATCAAGAAGCGGGAGCTCCTACAATGAGCAGTTCTTC
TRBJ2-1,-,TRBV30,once,CAWRVLNSYNEQFF,TGTGCCTGGAGGGTATTAAACTCCTACAATGAGCAGTTCTTC
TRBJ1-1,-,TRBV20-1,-,CSARDTRVVTEAFF,TGCAGTGCTAGAGACACCAGGGTCGTCACTGAAGCTTTCTTT
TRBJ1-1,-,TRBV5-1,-,CASSLTGAKWDTEAFF,TGCGCCAGCAGCTTGACGGGGGCTAAGTGGGACACTGAAGCTTTCTTT
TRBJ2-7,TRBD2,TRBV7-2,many,CASSLGLAGTYEQYF,TGTGCCAGCAGCTTGGGACTAGCGGGAACCTACGAGCAGTACTTC
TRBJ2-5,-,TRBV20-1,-,CSARTRRFEETQYF,TGCAGTGCTAGGACCCGGCGATTTGAAGAGACCCAGTACTTC
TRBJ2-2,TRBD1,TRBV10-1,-,CASRIGQVTGELFF,TGCGCCAGCAGGATAGGACAGGTCACCGGGGAGCTGTTTTTT
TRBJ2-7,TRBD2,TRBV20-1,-,CSARVFGLAYEQYF,TGCAGTGCTAGAGTTTTCGGACTAGCGTACGAGCAGTACTTC
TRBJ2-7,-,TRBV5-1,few,CASREDSYEQYF,TGCGCCAGCAGGGAGGACTCCTACGAGCAGTACTTC
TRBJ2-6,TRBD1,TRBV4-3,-,CASSQMAHDRAGANVLTF,TGCGCCAGCAGCCAAATGGCTCACGACAGGGCTGGGGCCAACGTCCTGACTTTC
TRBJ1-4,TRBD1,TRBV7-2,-,CASSLKGAREKLFF,TGTGCCAGCAGCTTAAAGGGGGCGCGCGAAAAACTGTTTTTT
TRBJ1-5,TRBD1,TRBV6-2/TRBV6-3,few,CASRDREQPQHF,TGTGCCAGCCGGGACAGGGAACAGCCCCAGCATTTT
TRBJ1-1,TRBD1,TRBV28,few,CASSPPGGSTEAFF,TGTGCCAGCAGTCCTCCAGGGGGATCTACTGAAGCTTTCTTT
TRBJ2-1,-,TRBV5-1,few,CASTPNRGSRDKWVDEQFF,TGCGCCAGCACCCCAAATCGGGGCTCGCGGGACAAGTGGGTAGATGAGCAGTTCTTC
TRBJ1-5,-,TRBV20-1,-,CSAVPGPNQPRHF,TGCAGTGCAGTCCCGGGACCTAATCAGCCCCGGCATTTT
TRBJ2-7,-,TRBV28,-,CASSGSGAGSYEQYF,TGTGCCAGCAGTGGGTCGGGGGCCGGATCCTACGAGCAGTACTTC
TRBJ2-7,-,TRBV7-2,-,CASSLGLGGDEQYF,TGTGCCAGCAGCTTAGGGCTCGGGGGAGACGAGCAGTACTTC
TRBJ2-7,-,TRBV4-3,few,CASSQGFGGRYEQYF,TGCGCCAGCAGCCAAGGGTTTGGGGGGCGTTACGAGCAGTACTTC
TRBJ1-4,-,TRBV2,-,CASSGVGSNEKLFF,TGTGCCAGCAGTGGGGTAGGATCTAATGAAAAACTGTTTTTT
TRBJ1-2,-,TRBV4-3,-,CASSQGTTRNYGYTF,TGCGCCAGCAGCCAAGGAACCACCAGAAACTATGGCTACACCTTC
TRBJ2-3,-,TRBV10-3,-,CAISEPGLTDTQYF,TGTGCCATCAGTGAGCCAGGGTTGACAGATACGCAGTATTTT
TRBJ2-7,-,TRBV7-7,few,CASSLARATVSYEQYF,TGTGCCAGCAGCTTAGCGAGGGCGACAGTCTCCTACGAGCAGTACTTC
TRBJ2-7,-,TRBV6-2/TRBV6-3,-,CASSYSRGEQYF,TGTGCCAGCAGTTATAGTCGCGGGGAGCAGTACTTC
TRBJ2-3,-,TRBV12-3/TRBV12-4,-,CASRSGKGGTQYF,TGTGCCAGCCGATCCGGGAAAGGGGGTACGCAGTATTTT
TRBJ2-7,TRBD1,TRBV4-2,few,CASSQSGQGTVEQYF,TGTGCCAGCAGCCAATCGGGACAGGGTACGGTGGAGCAGTACTTC
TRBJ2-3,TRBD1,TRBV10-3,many,CAISGRPDRASDTDTQYF,TGTGCCATCAGTGGGCGCCCCGACAGGGCCTCGGACACAGATACGCAGTATTTT
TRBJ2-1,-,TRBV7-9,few,CASSEGLYNEQFF,TGTGCCAGCAGCGAGGGACTTTACAATGAGCAGTTCTTC
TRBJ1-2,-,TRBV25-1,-,CASSRDGYTF,TGTGCCAGCAGCCGTGATGGCTACACCTTC
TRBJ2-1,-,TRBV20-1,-,CSARPLGGVYNEQFF,TGCAGTGCTAGACCCTTAGGGGGAGTCTACAATGAGCAGTTCTTC
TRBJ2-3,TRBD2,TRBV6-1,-,CASGTSGRDTQYF,TGTGCCAGCGGGACTAGCGGGAGGGATACGCAGTATTTT
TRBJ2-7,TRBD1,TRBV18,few,CASSPPQGVREQYF,TGTGCCAGCTCACCACCACAGGGGGTAAGGGAGCAGTACTTC
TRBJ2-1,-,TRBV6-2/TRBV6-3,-,CASSFGIHNEQFF,TGTGCCAGCAGTTTTGGGATCCACAATGAGCAGTTCTTC
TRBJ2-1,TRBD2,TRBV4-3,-,CASSLTGLAGGNEQFF,TGCGCCAGCAGCCTCACAGGCCTAGCGGGAGGGAATGAGCAGTTCTTC
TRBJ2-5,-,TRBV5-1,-,CASSLSRGAPGETQYF,TGCGCCAGCAGCCTCTCACGCGGCGCCCCGGGAGAGACCCAGTACTTC
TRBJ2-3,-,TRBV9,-,CASSLTGSGGSTDTQYF,TGTGCCAGCAGCCTCACTGGGAGCGGAGGTAGCACAGATACGCAGTATTTT
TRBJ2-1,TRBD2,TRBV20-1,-,CSATRTSGGFNEQFF,TGCAGTGCAACCCGGACTAGCGGGGGCTTCAATGAGCAGTTCTTC
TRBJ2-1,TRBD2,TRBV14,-,CASSSWTSGGYNEQFF,TGTGCCAGCAGCTCGTGGACTAGCGGGGGGTACAATGAGCAGTTCTTC
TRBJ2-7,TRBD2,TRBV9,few,CASSASGFSGSGYEQYF,TGTGCCAGCAGCGCCTCCGGGTTTAGCGGGAGTGGTTACGAGCAGTACTTC